This TCR beta chain comes out of a study of sequential checkpoint blockade in melanoma. The overall study: First-line arms were nivolumab then ipilimumab, or the reverse, randomized 1:1.

The sample's treatment: randomized to nivolumab then ipilimumab (arm A) or the reverse (arm B). Sorted cells were live CD3+CD8+, lacking CD19 and CD56, from PBMCs. Clones were sequenced by immunoSEQ multiplex PCR, and TCRdb holds only the in-frame ones, with some missing. The table records fewer than 20,000 clones, approximately 57% of them present only once. Germline CDR1 LNHNV, CDR2 YYDKDF (reference sequence). The CDR3 consists of 15 residues. Trimming at V came to 1 base and at J to 10 bases, leaving 2 bases not matched to a gene. Specimen: CD8+ T cells sorted from blood (inferred from file names), collected from a patient given nivolumab and ipilimumab in sequence. The chain carries TRBV15 and TRBJ1-6, with 12 bases lining up with TRBD1. This clonotype was sampled from a human donor with melanoma. The CDR3 loop is CATSRGDRGQSPLHF. Written as DNA, the CDR3 is TGTGCCACCAGCAGAGGGGACAGGGGGCAGTCACCCCTCCACTTT.